The present TCR beta chain was sequenced within a study of blood T cell repertoires in COVID-19. V shed 5 bases and J 4 bases; nucleotides not matched to a gene: 1. This CDR3 comprises 12 residues. Germline V lookup: CDR1 LNHNV, CDR2 YYDKDF (reference sequence). Libraries were prepared by immunoSEQ multiplex PCR; TCRdb keeps only in-frame clonotypes and omits some of them. This repertoire shows about 59,000 clones, over 75% found once; its top ten account for around 16%. This TCR was sampled from a human donor in a cohort sampled during active COVID-19. This chain joins TRBV15 and TRBJ2-5; 7 bases fit TRBD1. Input material: peripheral blood. The CDR3 nucleotides are TGTGCCACCAGCCACAGGGGAGAGACCCAGTACTTC. Its protein is CATSHRGETQYF.